This T cell receptor beta chain was sequenced during a study of shared clonotypes between healthy human individuals. Study conclusions and caveats: The sharing of about 5% of naive CD4 clonotypes was seen across a handful of donors. All-four-donor shared clonotypes had higher generation probabilities than non-shared clonotypes did.

It was at deep level that the assay was run. Assay: immunoSEQ multiplex PCR; the TCRdb copy retains only in-frame clones and omits some. The table has 2.3 million or so clones, 90% to 95% seen once. Comment on this clone: Its antigen is undetermined.

The CDR3 runs to 16 residues. V lost 2 bases, J lost 8 bases, and 11 bases stayed unmatched. Germline-derived CDR1 and CDR2 are SEHNR and FQNEAQ (reference sequence). The donor cohort consisted entirely of Caucasian adults residing in Nashville, Tennessee. This TCR came from a man aged 18-30 years in good health. Some clones in this sample may be carry-over from other donors' samples. Sequencing input: naive CD4+ T cells from PBMCs. Sample subset: CD45RA+ positively selected. V gene TRBV7-9 combines with J gene TRBJ1-4; 7 nucleotides line up with TRBD1. Here the CDR3 reads CASSLSGQAPSEKLFF. CDR3 DNA sequence: TGTGCCAGCAGCTTATCCGGACAGGCACCAAGCGAAAAACTGTTTTTT.